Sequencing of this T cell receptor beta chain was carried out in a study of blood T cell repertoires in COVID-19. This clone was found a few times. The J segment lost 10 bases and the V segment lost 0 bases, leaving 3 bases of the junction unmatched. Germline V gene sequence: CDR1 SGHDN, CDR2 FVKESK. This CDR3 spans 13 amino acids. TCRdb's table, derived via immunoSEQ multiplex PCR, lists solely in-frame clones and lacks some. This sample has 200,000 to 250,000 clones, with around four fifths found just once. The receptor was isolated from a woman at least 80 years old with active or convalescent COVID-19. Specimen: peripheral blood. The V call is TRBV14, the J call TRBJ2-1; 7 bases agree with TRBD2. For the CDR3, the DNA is TGTGCCAGCAGCCAAGATTTGCGGGAGGAGCAGTTCTTC. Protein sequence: CASSQDLREEQFF. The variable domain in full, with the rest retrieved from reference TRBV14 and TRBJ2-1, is EAGVTQFPSHSVIEKGQTVTLRCDPISGHDNLYWYRRVMGKEIKFLLHFVKESKQDESGMPNNRFLAERTGGTYSTLKVQPAELEDSGVYFCASSQDLREEQFFGPGTRLTVL.